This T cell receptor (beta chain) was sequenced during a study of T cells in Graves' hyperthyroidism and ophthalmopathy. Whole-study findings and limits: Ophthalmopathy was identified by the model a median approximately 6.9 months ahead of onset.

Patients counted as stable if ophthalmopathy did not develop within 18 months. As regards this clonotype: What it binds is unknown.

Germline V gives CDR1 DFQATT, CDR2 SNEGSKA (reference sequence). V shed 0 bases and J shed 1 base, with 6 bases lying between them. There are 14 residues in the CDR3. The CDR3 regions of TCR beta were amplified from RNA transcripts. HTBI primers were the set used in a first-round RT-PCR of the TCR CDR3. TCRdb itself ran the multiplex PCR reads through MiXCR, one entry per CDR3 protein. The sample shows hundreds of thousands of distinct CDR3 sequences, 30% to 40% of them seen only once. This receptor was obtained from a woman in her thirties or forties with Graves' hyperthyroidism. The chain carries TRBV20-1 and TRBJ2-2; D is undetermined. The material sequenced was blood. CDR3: CSARDGENTGELFF. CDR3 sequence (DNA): TGCAGTGCTAGAGATGGGGAGAACACCGGGGAGCTGTTTTTT.